This paragraph covers one T cell receptor beta chain sequence. Its antigen has not been determined. The sample holds no much larger clone one base away, and base qualities are not on file. This sample was included in a study of glioma-infiltrating T cells after dendritic cell vaccination (dated by TCRdb to the mid-2010s). About the investigation overall: A cohort of roughly 15 glioblastoma patients from Phase I and II dendritic cell vaccination trials was included, of whom 9 were newly diagnosed and 6 had recurrent disease. Autologous tumor lysate-pulsed dendritic cell vaccination was administered to the patients between 2003 and 2012. The vaccine consisted of monocyte-derived dendritic cells cultured approximately seven days with IL-4 and GM-CSF, then pulsed overnight with autologous tumor lysate. Three intradermal dendritic cell vaccine injections were administered to patients at biweekly intervals in the arm below the axilla. Deep sequencing of TCR beta CDR3 regions was used to quantify tumor-infiltrating lymphocyte content and compare tumor and blood repertoires in dendritic cell-vaccinated glioblastoma patients. TCR sequencing metrics, including TIL content and tumor-blood repertoire overlap, were correlated with survival after dendritic cell vaccination. Overall study outcomes, separate from this receptor: Higher estimated pretreatment TIL content predicted longer time to progression and overall survival after dendritic cell vaccination. The cohort was small and heterogeneous, with few patients having full blood and tumor sets and even fewer initial-recurrent tumor pairs. The TCR overlap response model with three groups was called speculative and said to need prospective validation. TCR clonality showed no direct relationship with survival, which suggests that a diverse polyclonal response may matter.

Selection of patients required sufficient residual fresh-frozen tumor tissue and over two years of available survival data. Although molecular status otherwise differed among the glioblastoma patients, no patient had an isocitrate dehydrogenase mutation. PBMC were collected before vaccination, two weeks after the third vaccination, and at tumor progression if progression occurred. The Qiagen DNeasy Blood extraction Kit was used to extract genomic DNA. The immunoSEQ assay amplified TCRB CDR3 regions from roughly 2.1 micrograms of genomic DNA, or from all available DNA when less than that amount was available. For multiplex PCR, 60 forward primers for TCR V beta segments and 13 reverse primers for J beta segments were used. To estimate reads per starting template, synthetic control templates were spiked into each sample at limiting dilution. Sequencing produced 87 bp reads on the Illumina HiSeq System. The study's own analysis went as follows. PCR and sequencing errors were removed by merging closely related sequences with a nearest neighbor algorithm. TCR overlap was defined as the percentage of unique tumor TCR beta sequences that were also found in the peripheral blood of the same patient. Drawn from immuneACCESS, this table holds only the in-frame rearrangements with V and J called that TCRdb kept. Clones are partly lost; checked studies trace under half to an unresolved V gene and leave the rest unexplained. D and trimming were read from the DNA, whereas the V and J calls and clone size are those reported in that table. This sample comprises around 72,000 clones, 80% to 85% of them detected only once. The ten most abundant clones make up 7.9% of the sample.

The specimen comprised blood, sampled before dendritic cell vaccination. The source is a human donor with glioblastoma.

The DNA sequence is as follows: TGTGCCAGCAGTCCAGGGGGATACGGTGAAGCTTTCTTT. Translation gives CASSPGGYGEAFF. This chain is built from TRBV6-1 and TRBJ1-1; TRBD1 fits 7 bases in the junction. The CDR3 starts with the cysteine, ends with the phenylalanine, and has 13 residues. Only the CDR3 portion is preserved as DNA: 39 bases, with reading frame beginning at the first base. CDR1 and CDR2 (MNHNS, SASEGT) derive from the germline V gene. V loses 5 bases at its end and J loses 7 bases; junction bases beyond the gene matches: 7.